The present T cell receptor beta chain was sequenced within a study of circulating and synovial CD4+ cells in juvenile arthritis. The CDR3 consists of 18 residues. Germline V CDR1 and CDR2: KGHSH, LQKENI. The V end was cut by 3 bases, the J end by 5 bases, with 22 bases between. Donors were patients with active juvenile idiopathic arthritis. This clone was counted between two and nine times. Measured with immunoSEQ multiplex PCR; TCRdb has only the in-frame clones, and not every one. This sample has tens of thousands of clones, with just under 97% found just once. The receptor was derived from a human donor with juvenile idiopathic arthritis. This chain joins TRBV18 and TRBJ1-4; possible D gene TRBD1, 6 bases. The sample comprised CD4+ T cells from blood. The CDR3: CASSPTQGAKTGNEKLFF. The CDR3 nucleotides are TGTGCCAGCTCACCGACACAGGGTGCGAAAACGGGAAATGAAAAACTGTTTTTT.